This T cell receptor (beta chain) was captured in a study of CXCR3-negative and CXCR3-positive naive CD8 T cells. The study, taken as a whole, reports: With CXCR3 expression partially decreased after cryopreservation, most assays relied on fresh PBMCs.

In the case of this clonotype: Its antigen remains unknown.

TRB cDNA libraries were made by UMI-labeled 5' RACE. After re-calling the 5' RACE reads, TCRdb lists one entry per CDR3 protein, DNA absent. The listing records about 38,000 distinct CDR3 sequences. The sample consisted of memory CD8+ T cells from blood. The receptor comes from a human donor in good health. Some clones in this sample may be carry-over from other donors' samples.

CDR3 sequence reads: CASSESSYEQYF. The chain recombines TRBV25-1 with TRBJ2-7. The germline gives CDR1 MGHDK, CDR2 SYGVNS. The CDR3 spans 12 residues.